These 10 T cell receptor beta chains came from one sample sequenced in a study of tumor-infiltrating lymphocytes in localized non-small cell lung cancer. The assay was immunoSEQ multiplex PCR, and TCRdb's table has in-frame clones only and misses some. The top ten hold around 6% of the sample, which has approximately 9,500 clones, about 80% seen once. Material: uninvolved lung tissue not adjacent to the tumor. Source of these receptors: a human donor with non-small cell lung cancer.

Here the CDR3 reads CASSRNRNSYEQYF. For the CDR3, the DNA is TGTGCCAGCAGCCGCAATAGGAACTCCTACGAGCAGTACTTC. The chain employs TRBV11-3 and TRBJ2-7; D remains unclear. The CDR3 runs to 14 residues. Germline V gene lookup returns CDR1 SGHNT and CDR2 YENEEA. V was cut by 5 bases and J by 0 bases, with 11 bases left in between.

This clone was counted between two and nine times. V is TRBV29-1 and J is TRBJ2-3, with D uncertain. The ends were cut back, 4 bases at V and 4 bases at J, with 6 bases in the middle. The CDR3 is 11 residues long. CDR1 and CDR2 (germline): SQVTM, ANQGSEA. The CDR3: CSVGHPDTQYF. As DNA, the CDR3 is TGCAGCGTTGGGCATCCAGATACGCAGTATTTT.

The V and J genes are TRBV19 and TRBJ2-7; D possibly corresponds to TRBD2 (6 bases). V was cut by 5 bases and J by 7 bases, with 12 bases left in between. The CDR3 totals 12 residues. Per germline, CDR1 LNHDA and CDR2 SQIVND (reference sequence). CDR3 sequence reads: CASSPGSREQYF. The CDR3 DNA follows: TGTGCCAGTAGTCCCGGGAGTAGGGAGCAGTACTTC.

The V and J genes are TRBV6-5 and TRBJ2-3, with 9 bases identical to TRBD2. This CDR3 comprises 15 residues. The V and J ends lost 8 bases and 2 bases, in that order; junction bases with no gene match: 8. Germline V gene data show CDR1 as MNHEY and CDR2 as SVGAGI. CDR3 loop: CASRPLAGFTDTQYF. The DNA for the CDR3 is TGTGCCAGCCGGCCCCTAGCGGGGTTCACAGATACGCAGTATTTT.

The sample holds one count of this clone. The V gene is TRBV11-2, the J gene TRBJ2-5; TRBD1 agrees at 8 bases. From germline, CDR1 is SGHAT and CDR2 FQNNGV. V lost 3 bases and J lost 5; bases outside the gene matches: 2. The CDR3 totals 13 residues. For the CDR3, the DNA is TGTGCCAGCAGCTTTCAGGGGGCGGAGACCCAGTACTTC. Translating gives CASSFQGAETQYF.

The rearrangement uses TRBV15 and TRBJ2-2; D is uncertain. With 5 bases removed from V and 4 bases from J, the gap between germline ends came to 17 bases. Germline values: CDR1 LNHNV, CDR2 YYDKDF (reference sequence). The CDR3 runs 16 residues. CDR3 in amino acids: CATSPQQGLLTGELFF. The CDR3, as DNA: TGTGCCACCAGCCCCCAGCAAGGCTTACTCACCGGGGAGCTGTTTTTT.

This clone is labeled as medium-sized (0.01 to 0.1%). The chain carries TRBV7-9 and TRBJ2-5; 11 bases are shared with TRBD2. V lost 5 bases, J lost 4 bases, and 3 bases stayed unmatched. This CDR3 is built from 14 residues. Germline V gene sequence: CDR1 SEHNR, CDR2 FQNEAQ (reference sequence). The chain's CDR3 is CASSLTSGTETQYF. The CDR3 coding sequence is TGTGCCAGCAGCCTGACTAGCGGGACAGAGACCCAGTACTTC.

J is TRBJ1-1 and V is TRBV7-9; D gene uncertain. The CDR3 sequence is 13 residues long. With 3 bases removed from V and 2 bases from J, the gap between germline ends came to 7 bases. Germline CDR1 is SEHNR and CDR2 is FQNEAQ (reference sequence). CDR3 residues: CASSFHQNTEAFF. CDR3 DNA sequence: TGTGCCAGCAGCTTTCACCAAAACACTGAAGCTTTCTTT.

This clone was seen only once. The rearrangement links TRBV11-2 to TRBJ2-1; unclear D gene. Between the trimmed V and J ends, which lost 6 bases and 7 bases, there was a span of 10 bases. The CDR3 has 12 amino acids. Germline V gene sequence: CDR1 SGHAT, CDR2 FQNNGV. The DNA of the CDR3 is TGTGCCAGCAGGAAAATCTCAAATGAGCAGTTCTTC. This codes for CASRKISNEQFF.

The chain couples TRBV11-2 to TRBJ2-7; possibly TRBD1 for D (5 bases). CDR1 SGHAT and CDR2 FQNNGV come from the germline V gene. The CDR3 is made up of 11 amino acids. V was clipped by 8 bases and J by 5 bases, with 10 bases between them. The CDR3 reads CASQGFHEQYF. CDR3 DNA: TGTGCCAGCCAGGGCTTCCACGAGCAGTACTTC.